The 17 T cell receptor beta chains below all came from one sample that was sequenced in a study of tumor-infiltrating lymphocytes in primary liver carcinoma. Joint extraction of RNA and DNA used about 17-33 mg of bulk tissue that was unsorted. A primer matching the constant region was used to make TCR beta cDNA from approximately 0.45 ug of total RNA. Three rounds of nested multiplex PCR with slightly modified ARM-PCR produced TCR beta libraries. The study ran its first two PCR rounds for around 10 cycles each, using TRBV1-TRBV30 forward primers and a C-beta reverse primer. TCRdb reprocessed the multiplex PCR reads via MiXCR and lists one record per CDR3 protein. The sample comprises 50,000 to 60,000 distinct CDR3 sequences, roughly 80% of which are singletons, and around 24% rests with the top ten. Sequencing input: liver tumor tissue from sampling region 5. The subset is: tumor region T5, tumor centre. These receptors originate from a man between 35 and 55 years old with primary liver carcinoma and hepatitis B virus infection.

By its share, this clonotype is medium-sized. This sequence joins TRBV12-3 or TRBV12-4 and TRBJ1-3; D is undetermined. With 8 bases removed from V and 7 bases from J, the gap between germline ends came to 6 bases. This CDR3 region has 10 residues. The CDR3 sequence is CASSANTIYF. DNA for the CDR3: TGTGCCAGCTCGGCGAACACCATATATTTT.

This clonotype appeared a single time. At one of its ends the junction is not consistent with the germline gene, which may arise from a read error. The chain joins TRBV6-2 or TRBV6-3 to TRBJ2-5; 7 bases fit TRBD2. The CDR3 loop spans 17 amino acids. The germline V gene encodes CDR1 MNHEY and CDR2 SVGEGT. The CDR3 DNA follows: TGTGACAGCAGTTATGGTTCAGCGGGAAGATGGGGAGAGACCCAGTACTTC. Protein sequence: CDSSYGSAGRWGETQYF.

Concerning this clonotype itself: One end of the junction is discordant with germline, which a read error may explain. The chain uses TRBV6-2 or TRBV6-3 and TRBJ2-3; weak D call: TRBD1 (6 bases). Germline CDR1 is MNHEY and CDR2 is SVGEGT. The CDR3 consists of 16 residues. This CDR3 reads CTSSYGVTRGEDTQYF. The CDR3 DNA is TGTACCAGCAGTTACGGGGTGACCAGGGGTGAAGATACGCAGTATTTT.

In regard to this clonotype: A junction boundary mismatches the germline segment, possibly from a read error. This chain links TRBV30 with TRBJ2-1; maybe TRBD2 (5 bases). Germline lookup yields CDR1 GTSNPN and CDR2 SVGIG (reference sequence). This CDR3 contains 15 residues. Here the CDR3 DNA reads TGTGCCTGGAGTGAAGGGTCTAGCCTGGTAAATGAGCAGTCCTTC. Translated: CAWSEGSSLVNEQSF.

As regards this clonotype: At one of its ends the junction is not consistent with the germline gene, which may arise from a read error. This chain uses TRBV11-1 with TRBJ2-3, with 7 bases matching TRBD2. From germline, CDR1 is SGHAT and CDR2 FQDESV (reference sequence). The CDR3 has 16 residues. The CDR3 coding sequence is TGTGCCGGCAGTCCCTCCCCCAGCGGGAAGGCGTCTACGCAGTATTTT. It encodes CAGSPSPSGKASTQYF.

A remark on this clonotype: The junction does not match germline at one end; this may be a read error. This rearrangement joins TRBV29-1 to TRBJ1-2; D perhaps matches TRBD1 (6 bases). Germline CDR1 is SQVTM and CDR2 is ANQGSEA. This CDR3 is built from 14 residues. CDR3 loop: CSIKFGQSTYGYTF. The CDR3 region has the DNA TGTAGCATCAAGTTTGGACAGTCGACCTATGGCTACACCTTC.

The chain is built from TRBV29-1 and TRBJ2-1; TRBD1 matches at 8 bases. The CDR3 totals 13 residues. CDR1 and CDR2 (germline): SQVTM, ANQGSEA. V lost 4 bases and J lost 10; bases outside the gene matches: 9. CDR3 region: CSVGPGGGNEQFF. In nucleotides, the CDR3 is TGCAGCGTTGGTCCAGGGGGCGGCAACGAGCAGTTCTTC.

Of note for this clonotype: Being one base from a much bigger clone, this may be a read error. This chain joins TRBV2 and TRBJ2-7; 7 bases are shared with TRBD2. The length of the CDR3 is 13 residues. Germline-derived CDR1 and CDR2 are SNHLY and FYNNEI. The CDR3 is CASNPSGLYKQYF. In nucleotides, the CDR3 is TGTGCCAGCAACCCTAGCGGCCTCTACAAGCAGTACTTC.

With respect to this clonotype: One junction end does not reproduce the germline sequence, and a read error may be involved. CDR3 in DNA: TGTGCATGGAGGCATATAGGAAGAAGGGATTACGAGCAGTACTTC. Protein sequence: CAWRHIGRRDYEQYF. The chain recombines TRBV30 with TRBJ2-7; D possibly corresponds to TRBD2 (5 bases). The CDR3 loop spans 15 amino acids. The germline gives CDR1 GTSNPN, CDR2 SVGIG (reference sequence).

This chain links TRBV11-2 with TRBJ2-3; D is tentatively TRBD1 or TRBD2 (5 bases each). Looked up from germline, CDR1 is SGHAT and CDR2 is FQNNGV. The CDR3 has 14 residues. Trimming stripped 5 bases from V and 11 bases from J, with 20 bases between. CDR3 bases: TGTGCCAGCAGCCCCCGGGGCCGGGCAGCTAGGCAGTATTTT. Protein product: CASSPRGRAARQYF.

V gene TRBV4-1 combines with J gene TRBJ1-5; TRBD1 matches at 7 bases. Germline V gives CDR1 MGHRA, CDR2 YSYEKL. V was clipped by 2 bases and J by 3 bases; unmatched bases: 4. The CDR3 sequence is 15 residues long. The CDR3 DNA follows: TGCGCCAGCAGCCAACTGGACAGGACCAATCAGCCCCAGCATTTT. This translates into CASSQLDRTNQPQHF.

This chain links TRBV29-1 with TRBJ2-6, with a weak D call TRBD1 (6 bases). Trimming removed 8 bases at V and 4 bases at J, with 12 bases between. CDR1 is SQVTM and CDR2 is ANQGSEA in the germline V gene. The CDR3 is 13 residues long. This CDR3 is CSTAGAGANVLTF. CDR3 sequence (DNA): TGCAGCACCGCAGGGGCCGGGGCCAACGTCCTGACTTTC. Filled out from reference TRBV29-1 and TRBJ2-6, the complete variable domain reads SAVISQKPSRDICQRGTSLTIQCQVDSQVTMMFWYRQQPGQSLTLIATANQGSEATYESGFVIDKFPISRPNLTFSTLTVSNMSPEDSSIYLCSTAGAGANVLTFGAGSRLTVL.

Regarding this clonotype: A much more abundant neighbour one base away suggests this may be a read error. This chain joins TRBV2 and TRBJ1-5; no reliable D call. The CDR3 covers 13 residues. Germline CDR1 reads SNHLY; CDR2 reads FYNNEI. Trimming took off 2 bases at V and 3 bases at J, with 5 bases between the two ends. The CDR3 loop reads CASSELHNQPQHF. The CDR3, as DNA: TGTGCCAGCAGTGAATTACACAATCAGCCCCAGCATTTT.

A word on this clonotype: At one end, the junction sequence differs from germline, possibly due to a read error. The V call is TRBV11-2, the J call TRBJ2-1; the match to TRBD2 covers 8 bases. The CDR3 consists of 14 residues. Germline lookup yields CDR1 SGHAT and CDR2 FQNNGV. Here the CDR3 reads CVSSTSGFYNEQFF. DNA for the CDR3: TGTGTCAGCAGTACTAGCGGCTTCTATAATGAGCAGTTCTTC.

A remark on this clonotype: The CDR3 carries no conserved terminal phenylalanine or tryptophan, so it likely arises from a read error. V and J are TRBV11-1 and TRBJ2-1; possible D gene TRBD2, 6 bases. The germline V gene encodes CDR1 SGHAT and CDR2 FQDESV (reference sequence). The CDR3 has 18 residues. The CDR3 sequence is CARSLYRSAGGSYNEQFL. For the CDR3, the DNA is TGTGCCAGGAGCTTATACCGCTCCGCAGGAGGGTCCTACAATGAGCAGTTCTTA.

This chain connects TRBV5-4 to TRBJ2-5; D might be TRBD2 (6 bases). The length of the CDR3 is 17 residues. Looked up from germline, CDR1 is SGHNT and CDR2 is YYREEE (reference sequence). The V and J ends lost 5 bases and 11 bases respectively, with 31 bases between them. In DNA form, the CDR3 reads TGTGCCAGCAGTCCCACTAGCTGGAAAACTAAAGGGAGACCTCAGTACTTC. Its protein is CASSPTSWKTKGRPQYF.

As concerns this clonotype: The junction shows a germline mismatch at one end, possibly a read error. This chain links TRBV6-1 with TRBJ1-4, with D maybe TRBD1 (6 bases). This CDR3 region has 18 residues. Germline V CDR1 and CDR2: MNHNS, SASEGT. The CDR3 DNA follows: TGTGCGAGCAGTAAGCTACCATCGAACAGGGTAACTAATGAAAAACTGTTTTTT. Its translation: CASSKLPSNRVTNEKLFF.